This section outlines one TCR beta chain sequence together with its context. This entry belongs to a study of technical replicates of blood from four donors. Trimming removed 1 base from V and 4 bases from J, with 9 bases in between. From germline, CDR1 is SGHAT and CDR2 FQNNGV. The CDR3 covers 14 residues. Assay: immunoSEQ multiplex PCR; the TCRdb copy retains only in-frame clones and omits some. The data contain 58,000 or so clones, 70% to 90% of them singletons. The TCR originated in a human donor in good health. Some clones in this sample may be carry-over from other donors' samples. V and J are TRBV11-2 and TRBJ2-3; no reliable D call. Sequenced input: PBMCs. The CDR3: CASSLAVGADTQYF. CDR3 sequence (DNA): TGTGCCAGCAGCTTAGCAGTGGGCGCAGATACGCAGTATTTT.